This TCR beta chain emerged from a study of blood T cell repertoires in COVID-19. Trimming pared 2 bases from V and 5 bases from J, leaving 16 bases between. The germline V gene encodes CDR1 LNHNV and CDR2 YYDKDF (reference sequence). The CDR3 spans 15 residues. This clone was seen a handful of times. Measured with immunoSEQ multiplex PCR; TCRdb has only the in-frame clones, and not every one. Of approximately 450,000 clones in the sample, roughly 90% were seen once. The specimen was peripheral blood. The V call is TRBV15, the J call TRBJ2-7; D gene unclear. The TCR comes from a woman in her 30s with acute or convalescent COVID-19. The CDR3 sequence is CATSRFGVGLNEQYF. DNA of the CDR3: TGTGCCACCAGCAGATTCGGCGTCGGGTTAAACGAGCAGTACTTC.